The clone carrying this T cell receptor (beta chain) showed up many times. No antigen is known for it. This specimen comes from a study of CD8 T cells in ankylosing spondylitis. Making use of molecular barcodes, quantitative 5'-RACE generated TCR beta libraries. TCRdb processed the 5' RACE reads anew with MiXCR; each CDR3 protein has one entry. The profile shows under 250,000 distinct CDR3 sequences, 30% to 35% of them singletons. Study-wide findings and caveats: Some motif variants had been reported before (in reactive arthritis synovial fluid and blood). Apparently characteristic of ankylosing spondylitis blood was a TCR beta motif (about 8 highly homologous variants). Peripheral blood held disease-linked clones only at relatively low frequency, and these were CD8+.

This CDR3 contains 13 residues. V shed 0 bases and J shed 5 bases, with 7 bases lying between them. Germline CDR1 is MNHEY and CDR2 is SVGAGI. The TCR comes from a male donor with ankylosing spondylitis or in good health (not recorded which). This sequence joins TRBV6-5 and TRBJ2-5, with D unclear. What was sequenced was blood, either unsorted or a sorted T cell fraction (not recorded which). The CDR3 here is CASSYSTGETQYF. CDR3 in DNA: TGTGCCAGCAGTTACTCGACCGGGGAGACCCAGTACTTC.